The rows below give T cell receptor beta chains drawn from one sample of a study of T cell responses to AZD1222 COVID-19 vaccine. The assay was immunoSEQ multiplex PCR, and TCRdb's table has in-frame clones only and misses some. Altogether 100,000 to 150,000 clones are present, roughly 91% being singletons, with the ten largest covering roughly 0.98%. This specimen was peripheral blood, taken 28 days after the second AZD1222 dose. Receptors originate from an adult who received the AZD1222 COVID-19 vaccine. CDR3s include the opening cysteine and the closing phenylalanine or tryptophan. A D gene is named only where the DNA matches it firmly. The size entry is marked missing in some rows and otherwise reads once, few, many or a size class.

CDR3aa | d_gene | abundance | v_gene
CASSYQLISTDTQYF | - | - | TRBV6-6
CASRATVNYGYTF | - | - | TRBV6-5
CASSFAGARNQPQHF | - | - | TRBV28
CASSIDGGQGRRYGYTF | TRBD1 | - | TRBV19
CASSIGGNTIYF | - | - | TRBV19
CASSLSRSDGYTF | - | - | TRBV28
CSASLWDSSGNTIYF | TRBD1 | - | TRBV20-1
CASSVQGQSDGYTF | - | few | TRBV18
CASSSTAAQETQYF | - | - | TRBV5-4
CASSLRLAGGAQFF | TRBD2 | - | TRBV7-3
CASSRRPGQVNTEAFF | TRBD1 | - | TRBV14
CASSTVGIVNGYTF | - | - | TRBV9
CASSREGTYNEQFF | TRBD2 | - | TRBV11-3
CACRKDSGSSYTF | - | once | TRBV7-9
CSGRNSNTGELFF | - | - | TRBV29-1
CASSLGGSGEYEQYF | - | - | TRBV7-8
CASTRVRWGDSYNEQFF | - | - | TRBV27
CAWSVGDGEAFF | - | - | TRBV30
CASSYWTSGANVLTF | - | - | TRBV5-8
CASSPPGAREQFF | - | once | TRBV7-3
CAWSEQETQYF | - | - | TRBV30
CASSEENSREKLFF | - | once | TRBV6-1
CASSQRRPGQGWTNEKLFF | TRBD1 | - | TRBV14
CASSLGFVGYNEQFF | - | - | TRBV6-5
CASSHPAGPRYEQYF | TRBD2 | - | TRBV4-2
CASSSDRGRDQPQHF | TRBD1 | - | TRBV27
CAISSGTGVSNSLNTEAFF | TRBD1 | - | TRBV10-3
CASSPRGTPYNEQFF | - | - | TRBV18
CASSLPDRVDYGYTF | TRBD1 | - | TRBV4-1
CASSLDRETQYF | - | - | TRBV7-8
CASILWTRDRGLYEQYF | - | - | TRBV21-1
CASTPGQFGANVLTF | - | - | TRBV5-1
CASSRQGSGGANVLTF | TRBD1 | - | TRBV19
CASSIPGQTYEQYF | TRBD1 | - | TRBV28
CASSLDLLYYGYTF | - | - | TRBV7-9
CASSHDRNYEQYF | - | - | TRBV7-9
CAISEDSGNTGELFF | - | - | TRBV10-3
CASSYGASNYNEQFF | - | - | TRBV6-5
CASSLATGLNTIYF | - | - | TRBV5-1
CALRSGRVFF | TRBD2 | - | TRBV30
CASSLGDRGSGELFF | TRBD1 | few | TRBV7-3
CASSLRLAIYEQYF | - | - | TRBV3-1/TRBV3-2